This note documents a single TCR beta chain sequence. This record comes from a study of blood T cells in healthy people across ages. The V end was cut by 3 bases, the J end by 6 bases, with 18 bases between. Germline lookup yields CDR1 DFQATT and CDR2 SNEGSKA (reference sequence). This CDR3 has 15 amino acids. Together with a sample-barcoded 5' primer, a J-beta primer mix was included in a second PCR lasting about 7 to 12 cycles. TCRdb called the 5' RACE reads again in MiXCR, with one record for every CDR3 protein. The data show about 1.8 million distinct CDR3 sequences, with around 48% seen just once and over 2% held by the top ten.

The sequence derives from a woman aged 40 to 55 in good health. Sequenced sample: blood. The rearrangement uses TRBV20-1 and TRBJ2-4, with D perhaps TRBD1 or TRBD2 (5 bases each). The CDR3 sequence is CSASGTKDRPNIQYF. In DNA, the CDR3 is TGCAGTGCTAGTGGGACCAAAGACAGACCAAACATTCAGTACTTC.